Included here is one T cell receptor (beta chain) sequence, with context. This clone occurred a few times. Its antigen specificity is not known. Nothing much larger sits one base from this clone, and base qualities are not available. These data originate in a study of blood T cell repertoires in COVID-19 (TCRdb year 2020). For context, the study as a whole: Samples from collaborators originated in the United States, Italy and Spain and spanned both the acute and convalescent phases of COVID-19. The material from the prospective study consisted of cDNA or gDNA derived from T cells, B-cell-depleted T cells, or PBMCs. The dataset comprised deeply sampled blood TCRbeta repertoires from subjects exposed to, actively infected with, or recovered from COVID-19. The repertoires were made available in a free public database intended to serve as a resource for research on the immune response to SARS-CoV-2. The samples were drawn from two sources: the first 160 participants of the ongoing ImmuneRACE study, and about 1,300 subjects contributed by 6 global collaborators. A de-identified subject ID, COVID-19 status, age in years and sex were almost always included in the sample metadata. Where available, HLA class I and class II types were taken from metadata supplied by the sample provider and were not determined by assay-based typing.

Participants in the prospective study were aged roughly 18 to 100 years, lived in 24 United States geographic areas, and enrolled through a virtual design. Cohort assignment in the prospective study relied on participant-reported clinical history from a screening survey and a study questionnaire. ImmuneRACE Cohort 3 recovered participants were defined by two consecutive negative NP/OP PCR tests, healthcare professional clearance, or symptom resolution. In the prospective study, whole blood, serum and a nasopharyngeal or oropharyngeal swab were collected from each participant by mobile phlebotomists. Additional blood draws and questionnaires over an approximately two-month period could optionally be provided by prospective study participants. Prospective study blood samples were shipped either frozen or at room temperature before DNA extraction. Results and caveats for the whole study, not just this receptor: How much clinical and demographic metadata was included differed by source and by participant, and the metadata was provided uncurated.

The immunoSEQ Assay, a bias-controlled multiplex PCR, was used to amplify TCRbeta CDR3 regions from genomic DNA. As for the original processing: The number of nucleated cells in each sample was estimated from the amplification of reference gene primers within the assay. To quantify the absolute abundance of each unique TCRbeta CDR3 rearrangement, sequence reads were collapsed and filtered. Productive Simpson clonality was computed per sample as the square root of Simpson's diversity index over productive rearrangements. Entries here come from immuneACCESS through TCRdb and include only in-frame sequences with V and J called. Some clones fail to appear in such tables; in the studies checked, an unresolved V gene covers under half of the shortfall, and the cause of the remainder is unknown. V, J and clone size reflect that table, while D and trimming were determined from the DNA. The sample data list 150,000 to 200,000 clones, and 75% to 90% of these were observed just once. 0.77% of the sample rests with the top ten.

This receptor was identified in a woman between 18 and 29 years old who had recovered from COVID-19. Sequences were obtained from PBMCs or T cells enriched from blood (not recorded which).

The nucleotide sequence reads as follows: TGTGCCAGCAGACAGGTCGTGACACCGTACAGTGGCTACACCTTC. Translated, this gives CASRQVVTPYSGYTF. The chain employs TRBV5-6 and TRBJ1-2; the best D guess is TRBD1, with 5 bases matching. From the cysteine through the phenylalanine, the CDR3 covers 15 amino acids. CDR3 DNA is the only sequence kept; it has 45 bases, read in frame from the first base. Trimming costs V 5 bases and J 7 bases, and their ends lie 21 bases apart. From the germline V gene, CDR1 is SGHDT and CDR2 is YYEEEE.